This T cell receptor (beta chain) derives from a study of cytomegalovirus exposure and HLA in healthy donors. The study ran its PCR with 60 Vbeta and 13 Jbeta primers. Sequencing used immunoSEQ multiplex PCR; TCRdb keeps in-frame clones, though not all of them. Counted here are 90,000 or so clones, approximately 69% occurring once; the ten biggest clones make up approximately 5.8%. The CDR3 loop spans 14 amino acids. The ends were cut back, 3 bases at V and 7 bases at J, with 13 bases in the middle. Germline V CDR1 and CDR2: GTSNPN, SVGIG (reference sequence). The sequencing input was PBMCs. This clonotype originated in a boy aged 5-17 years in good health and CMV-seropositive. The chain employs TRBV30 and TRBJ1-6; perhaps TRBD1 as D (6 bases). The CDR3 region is CAWRGGARNSPLHF. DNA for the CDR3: TGTGCCTGGAGAGGGGGGGCGCGGAATTCACCCCTCCACTTT.